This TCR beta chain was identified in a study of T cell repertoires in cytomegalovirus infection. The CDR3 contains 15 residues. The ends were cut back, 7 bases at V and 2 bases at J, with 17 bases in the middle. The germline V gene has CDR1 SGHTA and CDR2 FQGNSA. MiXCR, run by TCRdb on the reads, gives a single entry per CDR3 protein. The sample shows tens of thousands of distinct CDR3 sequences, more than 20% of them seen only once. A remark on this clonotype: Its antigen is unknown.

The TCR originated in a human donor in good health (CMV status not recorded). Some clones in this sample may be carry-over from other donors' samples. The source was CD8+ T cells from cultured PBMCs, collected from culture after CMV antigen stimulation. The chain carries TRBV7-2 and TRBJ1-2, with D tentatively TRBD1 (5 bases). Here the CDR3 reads CASTSGRGGNYGYTF. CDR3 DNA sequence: TGTGCCAGCACCTCAGGGCGGGGGGGAAACTATGGCTACACCTTC.